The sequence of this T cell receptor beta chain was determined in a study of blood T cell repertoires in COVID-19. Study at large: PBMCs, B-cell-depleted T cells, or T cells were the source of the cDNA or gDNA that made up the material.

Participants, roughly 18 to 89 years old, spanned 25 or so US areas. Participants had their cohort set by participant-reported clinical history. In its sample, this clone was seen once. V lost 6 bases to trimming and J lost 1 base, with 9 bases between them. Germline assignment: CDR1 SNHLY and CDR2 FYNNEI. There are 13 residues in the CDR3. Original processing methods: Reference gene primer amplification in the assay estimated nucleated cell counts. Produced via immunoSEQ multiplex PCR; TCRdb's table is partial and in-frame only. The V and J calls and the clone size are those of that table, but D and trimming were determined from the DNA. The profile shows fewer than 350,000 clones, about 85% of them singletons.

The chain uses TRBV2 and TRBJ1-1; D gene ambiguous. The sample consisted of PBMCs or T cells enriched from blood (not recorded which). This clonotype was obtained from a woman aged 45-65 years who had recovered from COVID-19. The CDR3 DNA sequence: TGTGCCAGCAGGGCCCATCAGAACACTGAAGCTTTCTTT. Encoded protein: CASRAHQNTEAFF.